These 15 T cell receptor beta chains were all obtained from the same sample, sequenced in a study of shared clonotypes between healthy human individuals. Cells designated naive CD8 were CD45RO-negative and were positively selected for CCR7, with terminally differentiated effector memory CD45RA+ cells excluded. Assay used: immunoSEQ multiplex PCR; TCRdb lists only in-frame clones, some missing. The sample shows hundreds of thousands of clones, roughly 96% of them seen only once. Specimen: naive CD8+ T cells sorted from blood. The receptors were sampled from a woman under 40 in good health.

CDR3 coding DNA: TGTGCCAGTAGTATCCCAGGAGATCAGCCCCAGCATTTT. This translates into CASSIPGDQPQHF. This chain uses TRBV19 with TRBJ1-5; no firm D call. CDR3 length: 13 amino acids. The germline gives CDR1 LNHDA, CDR2 SQIVND (reference sequence). The ends were cut back, 3 bases at V and 5 bases at J, with 8 bases in the middle.

The genes are TRBV2 and TRBJ1-5; a possible D gene is TRBD1 (5 bases). CDR3 size: 15 residues. V was trimmed by 0 bases and J by 2 bases, leaving 8 bases between them. From germline, CDR1 is SNHLY and CDR2 FYNNEI. CDR3 region: CASSEAEGGNQPQHF. In nucleotides, the CDR3 is TGTGCCAGCAGTGAAGCCGAAGGGGGCAATCAGCCCCAGCATTTT. The full variable domain, with the rest looked up from reference TRBV2 and TRBJ1-5, is EPEVTQTPSHQVTQMGQEVILRCVPISNHLYFYWYRQILGQKVEFLVSFYNNEISEKSEIFDDQFSVERPDGSNFTLKIRSTKLEDSAMYFCASSEAEGGNQPQHFGDGTRLSIL.

The rearrangement links TRBV5-1 to TRBJ2-3, with 11 positions matching TRBD2. CDR3 size: 15 residues. Germline CDR1 and CDR2: SGHRS and YFSETQ. V lost 7 bases, J lost 5 bases, and 9 bases stayed unmatched. CDR3 protein: CASRLAGGGVDTQYF. The CDR3, as DNA: TGCGCCAGCCGTCTAGCGGGAGGAGGGGTAGATACGCAGTATTTT.

The chain is built from TRBV10-2 and TRBJ2-7, with a tentative D call TRBD2 (5 bases). CDR1 and CDR2 (germline): WSHSY, SAAADI. The CDR3 length is 14 residues. The V end was cut by 8 bases, the J end by 4 bases, with 18 bases between. In DNA, the CDR3 is TGCGCCAGCCGCGGGCGATCGGAGTCATACGAGCAGTACTTC. It codes for CASRGRSESYEQYF.

This clone has just one count. Here the CDR3 reads CASSYRTSGIYEQYF. CDR3 coding DNA: TGTGCCAGCAGCTACCGGACTAGCGGGATCTACGAGCAGTACTTC. The rearrangement joins TRBV11-2 to TRBJ2-7; 12 positions match TRBD2. The CDR3 loop spans 15 amino acids. Germline V lookup: CDR1 SGHAT, CDR2 FQNNGV. With 4 bases clipped from V and 3 bases from J, the junction kept 4 bases outside the gene matches.

V is TRBV27 and J is TRBJ2-3; no clear D gene. Germline V CDR1 and CDR2: MNHEY, SMNVEV (reference sequence). V was trimmed by 4 bases and J by 4 bases, leaving 15 bases between them. The CDR3 spans 15 residues. The CDR3 DNA follows: TGTGCCAGCAGTTATTTAGGGTCTGTGGCAGATACGCAGTATTTT. Its translation is CASSYLGSVADTQYF.

This chain joins TRBV4-1 and TRBJ2-5; TRBD1 might be the D (7 bases). The CDR3 runs to 17 residues. The germline V gene has CDR1 MGHRA and CDR2 YSYEKL. V lost 0 bases and J 5 bases, leaving 19 bases between the germline ends. DNA of the CDR3: TGCGCCAGCAGCCAAGAAGGAGGGGGCGTCGGGGGCGAGACCCAGTACTTC. Translated: CASSQEGGGVGGETQYF.

CDR3 sequence: CASSHRKAGGSYEQYF. For the CDR3, the DNA is TGCGCCAGCAGCCACCGTAAAGCGGGAGGGTCCTACGAGCAGTACTTC. The chain has TRBV4-1 and TRBJ2-7; TRBD2 agrees at 10 bases. The V gene's germline CDR1 is MGHRA and CDR2 YSYEKL. V trimming: 3 bases; J trimming: 1 base; junction bases outside the gene matches: 6. The CDR3 extends over 16 amino acids.

The J gene is TRBJ2-4, the V gene TRBV27; 11 nucleotides agree with TRBD2. CDR1 and CDR2 from the germline V gene are MNHEY and SMNVEV (reference sequence). Unmatched junction bases numbered 6, after V lost 5 bases and J lost 3 bases. CDR3 size: 16 residues. This CDR3 reads CASSPGTSGGKNIQYF. The CDR3 region has the DNA TGTGCCAGCAGTCCTGGGACTAGCGGAGGCAAAAACATTCAGTACTTC.

V is TRBV27 and J is TRBJ2-7, with D perhaps matching TRBD2 (7 bases). V was shortened by 2 bases and J by 5 bases, with 13 bases between the two germline ends. Germline V gene lookup returns CDR1 MNHEY and CDR2 SMNVEV (reference sequence). The CDR3 covers 14 residues. For the CDR3, the DNA is TGTGCCAGCAGTTTACGGGGGGCTATAGACGAGCAGTACTTC. Its protein product is CASSLRGAIDEQYF.

The rearrangement links TRBV7-9 to TRBJ2-1, with 11 bases matching TRBD2. The CDR3 is 15 residues long. The V segment lost 3 bases and the J segment 4 bases; nucleotides outside the gene matches: 2. Germline V gene lookup returns CDR1 SEHNR and CDR2 FQNEAQ (reference sequence). CDR3 sequence (DNA): TGTGCCAGCAGCTTGGGACTAGCGGAATACAATGAGCAGTTCTTC. Protein product: CASSLGLAEYNEQFF.

This chain joins TRBV11-2 and TRBJ1-2; D perhaps matches TRBD1 (5 bases). The CDR3 loop spans 15 amino acids. Germline V gene lookup returns CDR1 SGHAT and CDR2 FQNNGV. Trimming removed 1 base from V and 2 bases from J, with 11 bases in between. This CDR3 reads CASSLVGELNYGYTF. The DNA for the CDR3 is TGTGCCAGCAGCTTAGTGGGGGAATTAAACTATGGCTACACCTTC.

The chain uses TRBV9 and TRBJ2-2, with a tentative D call TRBD2 (6 bases). The V gene lost 4 bases and the J gene lost 9 bases, with 19 bases spanning the gap. CDR3 length: 15 residues. Germline V gene data show CDR1 as SGDLS and CDR2 as YYNGEE. CDR3 loop: CASSIDGGRSRELFF. The CDR3 DNA reads as TGTGCCAGCAGCATTGATGGTGGGAGGAGTCGGGAGCTGTTTTTT.

The chain joins TRBV15 to TRBJ2-5; maybe TRBD1 (6 bases). Germline loops: CDR1 LNHNV, CDR2 YYDKDF (reference sequence). V lost 1 base and J lost 9, with 9 bases in between. This CDR3 comprises 12 residues. CDR3 sequence reads: CATSRGEGAQYF. The DNA for the CDR3 is TGTGCCACCAGCAGAGGAGAGGGGGCCCAGTACTTC.

Only one count was recorded for this clone. CDR3 coding DNA: TGTGCCAGCAGCCCCATAAATGGGTTATCGGTCTACGAGCAGTACTTC. It yields the protein CASSPINGLSVYEQYF. The rearrangement uses TRBV5-6 and TRBJ2-7, with D unclear. CDR3 length equals 16 residues. In germline, CDR1 is SGHDT, CDR2 YYEEEE. V gave up 4 bases and J gave up 3 bases, with 20 bases separating them.